The sequence of this T cell receptor beta chain was determined in a study of cytomegalovirus exposure and HLA in healthy donors. Germline values: CDR1 SGDLS, CDR2 YYNGEE. The V segment lost 0 bases and the J segment 0 bases; nucleotides outside the gene matches: 4. The CDR3 is 17 amino acids. Both 60 Vbeta primers and 13 Jbeta primers went into the PCR. The repertoire was sequenced with immunoSEQ multiplex PCR; TCRdb's copy has only in-frame clones and lacks some. The sample carries about 140,000 clones, around 72% recorded once. This TCR was sampled from a middle-aged woman in good health and CMV-seronegative. The chain employs TRBV9 and TRBJ2-3, with 10 positions matching TRBD2. Sequencing was performed on PBMCs. DNA of the CDR3: TGTGCCAGCAGCGTAGGCCTAGCGGGGGCTAGCACAGATACGCAGTATTTT. Protein product: CASSVGLAGASTDTQYF.